These 19 T cell receptor beta chains were sequenced from one sample in a study of T cell changes during pregnancy in multiple sclerosis. Assay: immunoSEQ multiplex PCR; the TCRdb copy retains only in-frame clones and omits some. The sample has around 70,000 clones, over 80% seen once. The source material was peripheral blood, sampled before pregnancy. These receptors all stem from a female donor with multiple sclerosis, enrolled in a pregnancy study.

The chain combines TRBV29-1 with TRBJ1-1; 8 bases match TRBD1. From germline, CDR1 is SQVTM and CDR2 ANQGSEA. V was pared by 6 bases and J by 0 bases, with 3 bases of the junction left unmatched. The CDR3 has 13 amino acids. The CDR3 loop reads CSVRTGMNTEAFF. The DNA of the CDR3 is TGCAGCGTAAGGACAGGGATGAACACTGAAGCTTTCTTT.

The chain combines TRBV9 with TRBJ2-1; a possible D gene is TRBD2 (6 bases). The CDR3 is 12 amino acids. Germline V gives CDR1 SGDLS, CDR2 YYNGEE. The ends were cut back, 5 bases at V and 10 bases at J, with 13 bases in the middle. CDR3 sequence (DNA): TGTGCCAGCAGTAACGGGCTAGCGGAGCAGTTCTTC. It codes for CASSNGLAEQFF.

This clone was found once. V usage is TRBV9 and J usage is TRBJ2-2; TRBD2 agrees at 8 bases. This CDR3 region has 15 residues. In germline, CDR1 is SGDLS, CDR2 YYNGEE. After removal of 3 bases from V and 4 bases from J, the junction contained 5 bases not matched to a gene. CDR3 sequence (DNA): TGTGCCAGCAGCGCGACTAGCGCGATCACCGGGGAGCTGTTTTTT. Its protein is CASSATSAITGELFF.

The CDR3 nucleotides read TGCGCCAGCAGCTTGGGGGGAGGCTACAATGAGCAGTTCTTC. The encoded protein is CASSLGGGYNEQFF. The gene calls are TRBV5-1 and TRBJ2-1; perhaps TRBD2 as D (6 bases). The CDR3 consists of 14 residues. V dropped 0 bases and J dropped 3 bases, with 7 bases sitting between them. The germline gives CDR1 SGHRS, CDR2 YFSETQ.

The chain couples TRBV28 to TRBJ2-4, with 7 bases that match TRBD2. Germline V lookup: CDR1 MDHEN, CDR2 SYDVKM. V dropped 7 bases and J dropped 1; count of bases not matched to a gene: 16. CDR3 size: 18 residues. CDR3 region: CASISPLRGSSAKNIQYF. In DNA form, the CDR3 reads TGTGCCAGCATCTCCCCTCTACGCGGGAGTTCTGCCAAAAACATTCAGTACTTC.

CDR3 nucleotide sequence: TGTGCCAGCAGCCTCGCGGTAACTAGCTGGGCAGATACGCAGTATTTT. Amino acids: CASSLAVTSWADTQYF. The chain combines TRBV6-6 with TRBJ2-3; a weak D match, TRBD2 (6 bases). This CDR3 is 16 amino acids long. Germline V gene sequence: CDR1 MNHNY, CDR2 SVGAGI (reference sequence). V dropped 6 bases and J dropped 4 bases, with 20 bases sitting between them.

The rearrangement links TRBV19 to TRBJ2-1; 7 nucleotides align to TRBD2. Unmatched junction bases numbered 6, after V lost 3 bases and J lost 4 bases. This CDR3 contains 15 residues. Germline CDR1 LNHDA, CDR2 SQIVND (reference sequence). In DNA, the CDR3 is TGTGCCAGTAGTATTGGTCTAGCGGCGTACAATGAGCAGTTCTTC. Its translation: CASSIGLAAYNEQFF.

V gene TRBV9 combines with J gene TRBJ2-1, with 11 bases identical to TRBD2. Germline CDR1 is SGDLS and CDR2 is YYNGEE. Germline trimming cut 3 bases from V and 4 bases from J; bases unmatched to any gene: 3. The CDR3 extends over 15 amino acids. CDR3 sequence reads: CASSELAGAYNEQFF. The CDR3 DNA sequence: TGTGCCAGCAGCGAACTAGCGGGAGCTTACAATGAGCAGTTCTTC.

V usage is TRBV18 and J usage is TRBJ1-4; TRBD1 matches 7 bases. V shed 6 bases, J shed 8 bases, and the junction held 9 bases outside the gene matches. This CDR3 has 14 residues. Germline V gene sequence: CDR1 KGHSH, CDR2 LQKENI. The DNA for the CDR3 is TGTGCCAGCTCTACAGGGGAGAATAGGGAAAAACTGTTTTTT. This codes for CASSTGENREKLFF. The full variable domain, its missing parts supplied by reference TRBV18 and TRBJ1-4, is NAGVMQNPRHLVRRRGQEARLRCSPMKGHSHVYWYRQLPEEGLKFMVYLQKENIIDESGMPKERFSAEFPKEGPSILRIQQVVRGDSAAYFCASSTGENREKLFFGSGTQLSVL.

The J gene is TRBJ2-1, the V gene TRBV9; the match to TRBD2 covers 10 bases. This CDR3 is built from 15 residues. The V and J ends lost 0 bases and 9 bases, in that order; junction bases with no gene match: 6. Germline CDR1 and CDR2: SGDLS and YYNGEE. The CDR3 sequence: CASSVVSGRATEQFF. DNA of the CDR3: TGTGCCAGCAGCGTAGTGAGCGGGAGGGCTACTGAGCAGTTCTTC.

V is TRBV28 and J is TRBJ2-1, with TRBD2 matching over 7 bases. CDR1 is MDHEN, CDR2 SYDVKM, per germline. After removal of 8 bases from V and 0 bases from J, the junction contained 13 bases not matched to a gene. This CDR3 has 17 amino acids. In DNA form, the CDR3 reads TGTGCCAGCTTTCCTCTTGTCGGCGGGAGCTCCTACAATGAGCAGTTCTTC. Translated, it gives CASFPLVGGSSYNEQFF.

This clone was detected a few times. V and J are TRBV14 and TRBJ2-1; 12 positions match TRBD2. Germline V gene sequence: CDR1 SGHDN, CDR2 FVKESK. There are 16 residues in the CDR3. Germline trimming cut 3 bases from V and 3 bases from J; bases unmatched to any gene: 3. CDR3: CASSQRLAGDYNEQFF. CDR3 nucleotide sequence: TGTGCCAGCAGCCAGAGACTAGCGGGAGACTACAATGAGCAGTTCTTC.

This clone showed up just once. Other DNA sequences within the sample encode an identical CDR3. The V and J genes are TRBV28 and TRBJ2-7; D is unresolved. V lost 7 bases and J 4 bases, leaving 8 bases between the germline ends. The CDR3 runs 11 residues. CDR1 MDHEN and CDR2 SYDVKM come from the germline V gene. The CDR3 bases are TGTGCCAGCACCTCCGGGTACGAGCAGTACTTC. Its protein is CASTSGYEQYF.

The chain links TRBV5-1 to TRBJ1-1; no clear D. The CDR3 covers 15 residues. With 4 bases removed from V and 1 base from J, the gap between germline ends came to 14 bases. Germline loops: CDR1 SGHRS, CDR2 YFSETQ. CDR3 residues: CASSHRGFENTEAFF. In DNA, the CDR3 is TGCGCCAGCAGCCATCGGGGATTTGAGAACACTGAAGCTTTCTTT.

The table lists this clone with a count of one. V and J are TRBV10-2 and TRBJ2-3; TRBD2 agrees at 9 bases. V lost 0 bases, J lost 4 bases, and 8 bases stayed unmatched. Germline V gives CDR1 WSHSY, CDR2 SAAADI. CDR3 length: 17 amino acids. CDR3 region: CASSESIASGTADTQYF. CDR3 DNA sequence: TGCGCCAGCAGTGAGTCGATAGCTAGCGGGACAGCAGATACGCAGTATTTT.

This sequence joins TRBV4-2 and TRBJ2-7; D possibly corresponds to TRBD1 (6 bases). There are 15 residues in the CDR3. Germline V gene lookup returns CDR1 LGHNA and CDR2 YNFKEQ. The V end was cut by 0 bases, the J end by 0 bases, with 9 bases between. CDR3 nucleotides: TGTGCCAGCAGCCAAGATGGGGGCACCTCCTACGAGCAGTACTTC. Translating it yields CASSQDGGTSYEQYF.

This rearrangement joins TRBV4-3 to TRBJ2-2, with 8 positions matching TRBD2. CDR1 is LGHNA, CDR2 YSLEER, per germline. Trimming took 8 bases from V and 6 from J; bases not matched to a gene: 17. This CDR3 spans 17 amino acids. The CDR3 region is CASSPGLAGRYAGELFF. The CDR3 DNA reads TGCGCCAGCTCACCCGGGTTAGCGGGAAGGTACGCCGGGGAGCTGTTTTTT.

The chain employs TRBV9 and TRBJ2-3; the match to TRBD2 covers 14 bases. Germline V gene lookup returns CDR1 SGDLS and CDR2 YYNGEE. This CDR3 contains 18 residues. J was trimmed by 4 bases and V by 0 bases; bases with no gene match: 7. This chain's CDR3 is CASSVEGTSGSRADTQYF. Written as DNA, the CDR3 is TGTGCCAGCAGCGTAGAGGGGACTAGCGGGAGTCGGGCAGATACGCAGTATTTT.

The chain links TRBV7-3 to TRBJ2-1; 9 bases map to TRBD2. In germline, CDR1 is SGHTA, CDR2 FQGTGA. The CDR3 consists of 18 residues. V shed 1 base, J shed 5 bases, and the junction held 12 bases outside the gene matches. CDR3 bases: TGTGCCAGCAGCTTAAGGCTGGCGGGAGGGTTCATCGACAATGAGCAGTTCTTC. Its translation is CASSLRLAGGFIDNEQFF.